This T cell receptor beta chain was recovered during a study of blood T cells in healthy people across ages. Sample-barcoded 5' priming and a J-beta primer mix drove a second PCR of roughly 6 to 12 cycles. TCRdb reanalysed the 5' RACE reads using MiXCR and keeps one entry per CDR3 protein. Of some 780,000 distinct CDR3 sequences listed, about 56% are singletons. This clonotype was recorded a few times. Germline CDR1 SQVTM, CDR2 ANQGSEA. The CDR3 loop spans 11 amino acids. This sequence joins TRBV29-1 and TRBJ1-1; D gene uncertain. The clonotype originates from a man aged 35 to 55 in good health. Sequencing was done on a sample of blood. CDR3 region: CRGGDSTEAFF. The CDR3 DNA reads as TGCAGGGGTGGGGATAGCACTGAAGCTTTCTTT.